Following are 14 T cell receptor beta chains from one sample sequenced in a study of identical twins. TCRdb analysed the 5' RACE reads with MiXCR anew, one entry per CDR3 protein. The data hold 350,000 to 400,000 distinct CDR3 sequences, with about 9% observed a single time. Material: naive T cells sorted from blood. The source is a woman aged 45-59 years in good health.

The rearrangement uses TRBV20-1 and TRBJ2-5, with 7 positions matching TRBD2. Looked up from germline, CDR1 is DFQATT and CDR2 is SNEGSKA (reference sequence). The CDR3 has 14 amino acids. Trimming took 5 bases from V and 3 from J; bases not matched to a gene: 9. CDR3 in amino acids: CSAVIRLAEETQYF. CDR3 nucleotides: TGCAGTGCTGTAATCAGACTAGCAGAAGAGACCCAGTACTTC.

The V gene is TRBV6-6, the J gene TRBJ1-1; D might be TRBD1 (6 bases). This CDR3 is 13 amino acids long. Germline V gives CDR1 MNHNY, CDR2 SVGAGI (reference sequence). The germline V and J ends were trimmed by 3 bases and 11 bases, with 16 bases remaining between them. Written as DNA, the CDR3 is TGTGCCAGCAGTTATGAGGGGGGCGGGAAGGCTTTCTTT. Its translation: CASSYEGGGKAFF.

The chain's CDR3 is CASSPRGALGNQPQHF. CDR3 coding DNA: TGTGCCAGCTCACCACGTGGGGCCCTTGGGAATCAGCCCCAGCATTTT. V usage is TRBV18 and J usage is TRBJ1-5, with D maybe TRBD1 (5 bases). The CDR3 is 16 amino acids. Trimming cost V 1 base and J 4 bases, with 14 bases left between them. The germline V gene has CDR1 KGHSH and CDR2 LQKENI.

This chain connects TRBV6-6 to TRBJ1-4; weak D call: TRBD1 (5 bases). Trimming removed 2 bases from V and 1 base from J, with 5 bases in between. CDR3 length equals 14 residues. Germline assignment: CDR1 MNHNY and CDR2 SVGAGI (reference sequence). The DNA of the CDR3 is TGTGCCAGCAGTTACGGGGGAACTAATGAAAAACTGTTTTTT. Its protein is CASSYGGTNEKLFF.

In this sample, this clonotype turned up many times. The chain employs TRBV29-1 and TRBJ2-2; no reliable D call. From germline, CDR1 is SQVTM and CDR2 ANQGSEA. The CDR3 has 14 residues. V lost 4 bases and J 5 bases, leaving 14 bases between the germline ends. Written as DNA, the CDR3 is TGCAGCGTTGTGGCCAGCACCAGTACCGGGGAGCTGTTTTTT. This sequence encodes CSVVASTSTGELFF.

This clonotype was counted between two and nine times. This chain joins TRBV12-3 or TRBV12-4 and TRBJ2-1, with D perhaps given as TRBD1 or TRBD2 (8 bases each). The CDR3 has 19 amino acids. Trimming removed 3 bases at V and 2 bases at J, with 23 bases between. In DNA form, the CDR3 reads TGTGCCAGCAGTTTCGGGGGACAGGTTCCTAGCGGGCCCTACAATGAGCAGTTCTTC. This translates into CASSFGGQVPSGPYNEQFF.

The rearrangement joins TRBV12-3 or TRBV12-4 to TRBJ2-2; D gene uncertain. Trimming removed 2 bases from V and 2 bases from J, with 9 bases in between. The CDR3 has 15 amino acids. This chain's CDR3 is CASSLLWSNTGELFF. For the CDR3, the DNA is TGTGCCAGCAGTTTATTGTGGAGTAACACCGGGGAGCTGTTTTTT.

The chain combines TRBV2 with TRBJ2-7; the match to TRBD2 covers 13 bases. CDR1 SNHLY and CDR2 FYNNEI come from the germline V gene. CDR3 length: 15 amino acids. The V gene end was trimmed by 6 bases and the J gene end by 3 bases; junction bases not matched to a gene: 5. The CDR3 loop reads CASSGTSGAIYEQYF. In nucleotides, the CDR3 is TGTGCCAGCAGCGGGACTAGCGGGGCCATCTACGAGCAGTACTTC.

This clonotype appeared a few times. The rearrangement links TRBV24-1 to TRBJ2-1; D possibly corresponds to TRBD2 (6 bases). Germline values: CDR1 KGHDR, CDR2 SFDVKD. V was trimmed by 9 bases and J by 4 bases, leaving 15 bases between them. The CDR3 has 14 amino acids. CDR3 in DNA: TGTGCCACCTCGAGATGGGGGGTATACAATGAGCAGTTCTTC. Its translation: CATSRWGVYNEQFF.

The sample holds a few counts of this clonotype. The V and J genes are TRBV6-1 and TRBJ2-7, with a tentative D call TRBD2 (6 bases). The CDR3 has 14 residues. The V gene lost 7 bases and the J gene lost 0 bases, with 13 bases spanning the gap. The germline CDR1 and CDR2 sequences are MNHNS and SASEGT. The CDR3 loop reads CASTRTTSSYEQYF. In nucleotides, the CDR3 is TGTGCCAGCACCCGGACTACATCCTCCTACGAGCAGTACTTC.

This clonotype came up a few times. The genes are TRBV7-9 and TRBJ2-5; TRBD2 matches 8 bases. The CDR3 covers 14 residues. J was trimmed by 9 bases and V by 5 bases; bases with no gene match: 11. Per the germline V gene, CDR1 is SEHNR and CDR2 is FQNEAQ (reference sequence). CDR3 in DNA: TGTGCCAGCAGCGTACAGGGAGCGGGGGAAGCCCAGTACTTC. This translates into CASSVQGAGEAQYF.

This chain uses TRBV20-1 with TRBJ2-5; D ambiguous. The CDR3 length is 13 residues. Trimming cost V 6 bases and J 3 bases, with 14 bases left between them. Germline loops: CDR1 DFQATT, CDR2 SNEGSKA (reference sequence). As DNA, the CDR3 is TGCAGTGCGGTCGTCGGCCAGAAAGAGACCCAGTACTTC. Its translation is CSAVVGQKETQYF.

The V gene is TRBV7-8, the J gene TRBJ1-2; maybe TRBD1 (6 bases). The CDR3 consists of 15 residues. V was clipped by 4 bases and J by 3 bases, with 15 bases between them. CDR1 is SGHVS, CDR2 FQNEAQ, per germline. CDR3 nucleotide sequence: TGTGCCAGCAGCTCTCGAACGGGGGCCTACTATGGCTACACCTTC. This codes for CASSSRTGAYYGYTF.

In this sample, this clonotype turned up a few times. The chain joins TRBV20-1 to TRBJ2-1; 15 nucleotides agree with TRBD2. The CDR3 is 15 residues long. CDR1 is DFQATT, CDR2 SNEGSKA, per germline (reference sequence). V gave up 1 base and J gave up 7 bases; unmatched junction bases: 2. The CDR3, as DNA: TGCAGTGCTAGAGTAGGGACTAGCGGGAGGAATGAGCAGTTCTTC. This sequence encodes CSARVGTSGRNEQFF.